This TCR beta chain was recovered during a study of T cell repertoires in cytomegalovirus infection. This clonotype was detected ten times or more. TCRdb analysed the reads with MiXCR anew, one entry per CDR3 protein. The profile shows 250,000 or so distinct CDR3 sequences, roughly 9.1% of them singletons. The sample taken for sequencing was PBMCs. The sequence was collected from a human donor in good health (CMV status not recorded). Some clones in this sample may be carry-over from other donors' samples.

The CDR3 here is CASSLVSGSLNEQYF. In nucleotides, the CDR3 is TGTGCCAGCAGCTTAGTGAGCGGGAGCCTCAACGAGCAGTACTTC. J is TRBJ2-7 and V is TRBV11-2, with 8 bases matching TRBD2. V dropped 1 base and J dropped 5; count of bases not matched to a gene: 7. The CDR3 contains 15 residues. Germline values: CDR1 SGHAT, CDR2 FQNNGV.